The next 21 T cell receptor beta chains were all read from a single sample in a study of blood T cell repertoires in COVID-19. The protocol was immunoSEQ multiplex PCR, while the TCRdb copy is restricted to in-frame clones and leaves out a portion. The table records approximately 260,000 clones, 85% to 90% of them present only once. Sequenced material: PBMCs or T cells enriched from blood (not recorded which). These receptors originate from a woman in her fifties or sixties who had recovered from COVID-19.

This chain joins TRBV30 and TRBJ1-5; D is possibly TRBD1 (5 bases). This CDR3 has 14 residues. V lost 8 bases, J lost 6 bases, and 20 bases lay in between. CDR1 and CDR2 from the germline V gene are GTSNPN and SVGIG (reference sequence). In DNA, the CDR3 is TGTGCCGCCAGCCAGGGTGATATTCGTCAGCCCCAGCATTTT. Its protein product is CAASQGDIRQPQHF.

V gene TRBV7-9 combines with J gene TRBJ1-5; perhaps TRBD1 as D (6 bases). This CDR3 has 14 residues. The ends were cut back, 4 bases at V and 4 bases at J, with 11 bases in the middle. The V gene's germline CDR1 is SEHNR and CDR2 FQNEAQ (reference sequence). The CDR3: CASSYRDNNQPQHF. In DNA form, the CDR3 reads TGTGCCAGCAGCTACCGGGACAATAATCAGCCCCAGCATTTT.

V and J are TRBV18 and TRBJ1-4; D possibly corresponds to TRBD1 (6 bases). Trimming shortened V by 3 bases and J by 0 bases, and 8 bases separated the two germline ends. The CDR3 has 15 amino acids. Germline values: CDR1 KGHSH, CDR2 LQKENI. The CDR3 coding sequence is TGTGCCAGCTCACCGCAGGGGTCAACTAATGAAAAACTGTTTTTT. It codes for CASSPQGSTNEKLFF.

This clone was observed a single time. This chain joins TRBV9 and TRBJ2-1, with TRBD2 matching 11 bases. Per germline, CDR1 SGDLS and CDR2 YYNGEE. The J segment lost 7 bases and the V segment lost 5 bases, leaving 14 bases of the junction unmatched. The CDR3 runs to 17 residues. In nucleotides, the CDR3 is TGTGCCAGCAGTCCCCGGGTAGCGGGGGGGCCTGGGAATGAGCAGTTCTTC. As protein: CASSPRVAGGPGNEQFF. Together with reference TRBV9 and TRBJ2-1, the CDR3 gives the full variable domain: DSGVTQTPKHLITATGQRVTLRCSPRSGDLSVYWYQQSLDQGLQFLIQYYNGEERAKGNILERFSAQQFPDLHSELNLSSLELGDSALYFCASSPRVAGGPGNEQFFGPGTRLTVL.

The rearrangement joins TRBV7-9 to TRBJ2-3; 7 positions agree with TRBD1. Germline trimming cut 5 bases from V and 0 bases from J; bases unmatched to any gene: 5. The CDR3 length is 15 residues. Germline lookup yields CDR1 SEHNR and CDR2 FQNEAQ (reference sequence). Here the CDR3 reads CASSVPGQSTDTQYF. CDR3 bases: TGTGCCAGCAGCGTACCGGGACAGAGCACAGATACGCAGTATTTT.

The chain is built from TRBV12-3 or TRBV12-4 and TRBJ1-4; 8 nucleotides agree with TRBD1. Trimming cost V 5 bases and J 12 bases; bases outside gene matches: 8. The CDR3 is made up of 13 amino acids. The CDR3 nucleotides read TGTGCCAGCAGTCGTGACAGGGGAGTTGAACTGTTTTTT. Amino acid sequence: CASSRDRGVELFF.

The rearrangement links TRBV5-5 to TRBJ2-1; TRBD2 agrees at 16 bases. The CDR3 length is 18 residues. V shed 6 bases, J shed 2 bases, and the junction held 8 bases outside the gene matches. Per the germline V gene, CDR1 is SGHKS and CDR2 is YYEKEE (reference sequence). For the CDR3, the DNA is TGTGCCAGCAACTTACCCGGGACTAGCGGGAGGGCCTACAATGAGCAGTTCTTC. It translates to CASNLPGTSGRAYNEQFF.

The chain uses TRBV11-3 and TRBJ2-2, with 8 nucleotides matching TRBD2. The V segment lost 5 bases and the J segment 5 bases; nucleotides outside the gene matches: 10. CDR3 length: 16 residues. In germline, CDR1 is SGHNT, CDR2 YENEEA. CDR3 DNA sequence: TGTGCCAGCAGCCCTAGAGGGGTAGCGGGAACCGGGGAGCTGTTTTTT. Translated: CASSPRGVAGTGELFF.

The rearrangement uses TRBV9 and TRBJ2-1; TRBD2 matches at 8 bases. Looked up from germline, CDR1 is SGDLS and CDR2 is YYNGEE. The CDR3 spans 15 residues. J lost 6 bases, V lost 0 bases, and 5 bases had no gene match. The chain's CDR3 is CASSVDGRAGNEQFF. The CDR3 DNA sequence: TGTGCCAGCAGCGTAGACGGGAGGGCGGGCAATGAGCAGTTCTTC.

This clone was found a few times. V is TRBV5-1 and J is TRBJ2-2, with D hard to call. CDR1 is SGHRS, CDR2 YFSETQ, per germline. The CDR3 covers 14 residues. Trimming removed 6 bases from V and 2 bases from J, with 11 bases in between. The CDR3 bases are TGCGCCAGCACCGGAGTCCTTAACACCGGGGAGCTGTTTTTT. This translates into CASTGVLNTGELFF.

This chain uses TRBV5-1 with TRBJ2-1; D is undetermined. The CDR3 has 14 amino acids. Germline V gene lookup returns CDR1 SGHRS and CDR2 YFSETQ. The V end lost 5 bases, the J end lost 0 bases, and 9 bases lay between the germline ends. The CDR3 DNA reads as TGCGCCAGCAGTAAACGGAGCTCCTACAATGAGCAGTTCTTC. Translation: CASSKRSSYNEQFF.

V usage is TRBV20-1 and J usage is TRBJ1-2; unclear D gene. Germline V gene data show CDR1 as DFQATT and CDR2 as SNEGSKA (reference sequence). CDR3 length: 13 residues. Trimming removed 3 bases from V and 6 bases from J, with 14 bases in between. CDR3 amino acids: CSASSRGINGYTF. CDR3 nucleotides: TGCAGTGCTAGTTCTCGAGGTATAAATGGCTACACCTTC.

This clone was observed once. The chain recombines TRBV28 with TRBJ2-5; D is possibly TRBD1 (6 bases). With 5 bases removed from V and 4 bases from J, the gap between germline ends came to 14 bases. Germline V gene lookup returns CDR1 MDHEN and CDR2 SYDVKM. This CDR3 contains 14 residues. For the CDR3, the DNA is TGTGCCAGCAGTCCCCCTCTGGGGGCAGAGACCCAGTACTTC. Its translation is CASSPPLGAETQYF.

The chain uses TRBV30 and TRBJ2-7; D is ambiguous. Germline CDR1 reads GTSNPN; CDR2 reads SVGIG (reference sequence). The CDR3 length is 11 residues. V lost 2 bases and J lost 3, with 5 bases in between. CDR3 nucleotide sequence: TGTGCCTGGAGTTTCCTCTACGAGCAGTACTTC. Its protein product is CAWSFLYEQYF.

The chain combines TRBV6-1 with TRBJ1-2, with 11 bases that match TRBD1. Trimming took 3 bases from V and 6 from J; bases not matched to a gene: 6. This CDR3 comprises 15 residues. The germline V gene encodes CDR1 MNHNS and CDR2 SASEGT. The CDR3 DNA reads TGTGCCAGCAGTGATGGGGACAGGGGGGTAGATGGCTACACCTTC. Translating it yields CASSDGDRGVDGYTF.

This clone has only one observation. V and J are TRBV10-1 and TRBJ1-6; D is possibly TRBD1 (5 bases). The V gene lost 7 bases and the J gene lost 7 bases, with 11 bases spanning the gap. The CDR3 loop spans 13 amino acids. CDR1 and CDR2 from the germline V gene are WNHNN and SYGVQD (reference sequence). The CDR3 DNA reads TGCGCCAGCACCATGGGGGGAAATTCACCCCTCCACTTT. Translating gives CASTMGGNSPLHF.

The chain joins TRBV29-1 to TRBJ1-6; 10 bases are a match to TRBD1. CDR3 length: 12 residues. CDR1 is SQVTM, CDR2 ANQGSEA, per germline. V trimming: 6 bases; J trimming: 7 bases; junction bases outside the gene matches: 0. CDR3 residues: CSVGQGNSPLHF. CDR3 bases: TGCAGCGTGGGACAGGGGAATTCACCCCTCCACTTT.

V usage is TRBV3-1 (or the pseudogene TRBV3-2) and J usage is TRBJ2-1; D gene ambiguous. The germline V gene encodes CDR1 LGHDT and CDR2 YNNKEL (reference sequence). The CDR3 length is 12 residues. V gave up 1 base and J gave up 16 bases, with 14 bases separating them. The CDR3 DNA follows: TGTGCCAGCAGCCAAGCCAACAGTAACCCCTTCTTC. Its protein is CASSQANSNPFF.

DNA for the CDR3: TGTGCCAGCGAAATCCGCTCGGGGTACAATGAGCAGTTCTTC. Its protein is CASEIRSGYNEQFF. The chain joins TRBV2 to TRBJ2-1; D is possibly TRBD2 (5 bases). The CDR3 loop spans 14 amino acids. V was cut by 8 bases and J by 4 bases, with 15 bases left in between. The germline V gene has CDR1 SNHLY and CDR2 FYNNEI.

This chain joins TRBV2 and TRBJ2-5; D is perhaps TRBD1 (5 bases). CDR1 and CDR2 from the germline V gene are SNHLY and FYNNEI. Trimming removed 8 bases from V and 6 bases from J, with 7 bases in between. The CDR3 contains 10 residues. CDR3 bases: TGTGCCAGCCAGGGAAAGACCCAGTACTTC. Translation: CASQGKTQYF.

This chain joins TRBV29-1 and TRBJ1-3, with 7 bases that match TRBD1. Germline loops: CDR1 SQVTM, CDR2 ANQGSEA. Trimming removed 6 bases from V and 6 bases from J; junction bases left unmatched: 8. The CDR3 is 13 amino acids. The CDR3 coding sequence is TGCAGCGTCGTAGACAGGGTTGAAAACACCATATATTTT. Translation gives CSVVDRVENTIYF.